What follows are 2 T cell receptor beta chains derived from one specimen sequenced in a study of blood T cells in healthy people across ages. A sample-barcoded 5' primer and a J-beta primer mix were used in a second PCR of roughly 7 to 12 cycles. TCRdb processed the 5' RACE reads anew with MiXCR; each CDR3 protein has one entry. The sample lists 550,000 to 600,000 distinct CDR3 sequences, around half occurring once. Source material: blood. The receptors come from a man at least 80 years old in good health.

The chain is built from TRBV7-3 and TRBJ2-3; no clear D. This CDR3 has 16 amino acids. The V gene lost 2 bases and the J gene lost 2 bases, with 14 bases spanning the gap. Germline V gene sequence: CDR1 SGHTA, CDR2 FQGTGA. The CDR3 DNA reads as TGTGCCAGCAGCTTATTCCCCCCGAGCGACACAGATACGCAGTATTTT. Translation gives CASSLFPPSDTDTQYF.

This chain uses TRBV7-9 with TRBJ2-3; 7 nucleotides line up with TRBD1. CDR1 is SEHNR and CDR2 is FQNEAQ in the germline V gene (reference sequence). There are 15 residues in the CDR3. V shed 5 bases, J shed 3 bases, and the junction held 8 bases outside the gene matches. CDR3 sequence: CASSQRQGWTDTQYF. Written as DNA, the CDR3 is TGTGCCAGCAGCCAACGACAGGGCTGGACAGATACGCAGTATTTT. The full variable domain, completed using reference TRBV7-9 and TRBJ2-3, is DTGVSQNPRHKITKRGQNVTFRCDPISEHNRLYWYRQTLGQGPEFLTYFQNEAQLEKSRLLSDRFSAERPKGSFSTLEIQRTEQGDSAMYLCASSQRQGWTDTQYFGPGTRLTVL.